This T cell receptor beta chain was documented in a study of PD-L1 blockade in urothelial cancer. Study-wide results and caveats: Greater 3-week expansion of tumor-associated blood clones was recorded for durable-benefit patients.

Method: immunoSEQ multiplex PCR; TCRdb's copy keeps in-frame clones and lacks some. Of 65,000 to 85,000 clones detected, 85% to 95% appear once; the ten largest clones hold around 0.94%. Time point denoted: peripheral blood 6 weeks after treatment start. Note on this clone: Its antigen is not identified.

CDR1 is MNHEY, CDR2 SVGAGI, per germline. Unmatched junction bases numbered 7, after V lost 7 bases and J lost 2 bases. The CDR3 spans 15 residues. V and J are TRBV6-5 and TRBJ2-2, with TRBD1 matching over 7 bases. Sample: PBMCs, taken around atezolizumab (anti-PD-L1) treatment. The clonotype was recovered from an elderly woman with urothelial cancer. As DNA, the CDR3 is TGTGCCAGCAAAGAGGGACAGACAAACACCGGGGAGCTGTTTTTT. This encodes CASKEGQTNTGELFF.